These 29 T cell receptor beta chains came from one sample sequenced in a study of type 1 and type 2 diabetes patients. PCR was run on genomic DNA. The TCR beta CDR3 region was amplified using 30 forward and 13 reverse primers. MiXCR, applied by TCRdb to the multiplex PCR reads, yields one record per CDR3 protein. Here the sample spans about 290,000 distinct CDR3 sequences, roughly 44% being singletons. The sequenced material came from peripheral blood mononuclear cells (PBMCs). The receptors shown here come from a man aged 18 to 29 with type 2 diabetes.

This sequence joins TRBV20-1 and TRBJ1-2; tentative D call: TRBD1 (5 bases). Between the trimmed V and J ends, which lost 3 bases and 4 bases, there was a span of 15 bases. The germline CDR1 and CDR2 sequences are DFQATT and SNEGSKA (reference sequence). The CDR3 runs to 14 residues. The CDR3 sequence: CSARRSGQGYGYTF. DNA for the CDR3: TGCAGTGCTAGGAGGTCAGGGCAGGGCTATGGCTACACCTTC.

The chain is built from TRBV14 and TRBJ2-1, with D perhaps matching TRBD1 or TRBD2 (6 bases each). V was clipped by 4 bases and J by 6 bases, with 19 bases between them. Germline CDR1 and CDR2: SGHDN and FVKESK. The CDR3 totals 16 residues. The CDR3, as DNA: TGTGCCAGCAGCCCCCAAAGAAGCAGGGGAGGCAATGAGCAGTTCTTC. Translated: CASSPQRSRGGNEQFF.

The sample holds a few counts of this clonotype. This sequence joins TRBV6-6 and TRBJ2-7; unclear D gene. Trimming cost V 5 bases and J 5 bases, with 7 bases left between them. Germline lookup yields CDR1 MNHNY and CDR2 SVGAGI (reference sequence). The CDR3 extends over 11 amino acids. The CDR3 DNA reads TGTGCCAGCAGTCGGGTTAACGAGCAGTACTTC. It is translated as CASSRVNEQYF.

V usage is TRBV10-2 and J usage is TRBJ2-7; D is perhaps TRBD1 (5 bases). In germline, CDR1 is WSHSY, CDR2 SAAADI. CDR3 length: 11 amino acids. Trimming pared 6 bases from V and 5 bases from J, leaving 8 bases between. The CDR3 DNA reads TGCGCCAGCAGAAGCAGGGACGAGCAGTACTTC. Its protein is CASRSRDEQYF.

The gene calls are TRBV20-1 and TRBJ2-2; perhaps D is TRBD1 or TRBD2 (5 bases each). The CDR3 spans 15 residues. Germline assignment: CDR1 DFQATT and CDR2 SNEGSKA (reference sequence). The V end lost 5 bases, the J end lost 0 bases, and 13 bases lay between the germline ends. The CDR3 sequence is CSAAGTDTNTGELFF. The CDR3 DNA is TGCAGTGCTGCCGGGACCGACACGAACACCGGGGAGCTGTTTTTT.

At least ten counts were recorded for this clonotype. V usage is TRBV12-3 or TRBV12-4 and J usage is TRBJ1-6, with D possibly TRBD1 on 5 matching bases. The CDR3 contains 16 residues. Trimming cost V 1 base and J 10 bases, with 17 bases left between them. The CDR3 here is CASSLEDSAIYSPLHF. CDR3 coding DNA: TGTGCCAGCAGTTTAGAAGACAGTGCCATTTACTCACCCCTCCACTTT.

Only a few counts were recorded for this clonotype. The chain recombines TRBV29-1 with TRBJ2-5, with 7 bases fitting TRBD1. V gave up 1 base and J gave up 2 bases; unmatched junction bases: 4. CDR3 length equals 14 residues. Germline CDR1 is SQVTM and CDR2 is ANQGSEA. The CDR3 DNA follows: TGCAGCGTTGAAGGATGGGACAGACAAGAGACCCAGTACTTC. It encodes CSVEGWDRQETQYF.

This sequence joins TRBV4-2 and TRBJ1-4; no firm D call. Germline-derived CDR1 and CDR2 are LGHNA and YNFKEQ. CDR3 length: 15 residues. V gave up 0 bases and J gave up 5 bases, with 10 bases separating them. The CDR3 coding sequence is TGTGCCAGCAGCCAAGATGAAGGGAACAATGAAAAACTGTTTTTT. Translating gives CASSQDEGNNEKLFF.

The table lists this clonotype with a few counts. CDR3 residues: CASSPDRGRGREQFF. The DNA of the CDR3 is TGTGCCAGCAGCCCGGACAGGGGGCGCGGACGTGAGCAGTTCTTC. The V and J genes are TRBV7-4 and TRBJ2-1; TRBD1 agrees at 11 bases. Germline V gene sequence: CDR1 SGHVT, CDR2 SQSDAQ. V lost 5 bases and J lost 9; bases outside the gene matches: 9. The CDR3 length is 15 residues.

V usage is TRBV15 and J usage is TRBJ2-1; 9 bases agree with TRBD2. The CDR3 has 16 amino acids. J lost 1 base, V lost 4 bases, and 5 bases had no gene match. From germline, CDR1 is LNHNV and CDR2 YYDKDF (reference sequence). The CDR3, as DNA: TGTGCCACCAGCATTGAGAGCGGGGGGTCCTACAATGAGCAGTTCTTC. As protein: CATSIESGGSYNEQFF.

The sample holds many counts of this clonotype. The chain carries TRBV2 and TRBJ2-7; 7 bases agree with TRBD2. V was clipped by 7 bases and J by 3 bases; unmatched bases: 6. Germline CDR1 and CDR2: SNHLY and FYNNEI. CDR3 length: 13 residues. The CDR3 DNA is TGTGCCAGCAAGCTAGCGGATCTCTACGAGCAGTACTTC. This codes for CASKLADLYEQYF.

V and J are TRBV9 and TRBJ2-2, with D unresolved. This CDR3 has 14 residues. V was cut by 0 bases and J by 4 bases, with 7 bases left in between. In germline, CDR1 is SGDLS, CDR2 YYNGEE. CDR3 sequence: CASSVEGSTGELFF. The CDR3 bases are TGTGCCAGCAGCGTAGAGGGCAGCACCGGGGAGCTGTTTTTT. Full variable domain (rest looked up from reference TRBV9 and TRBJ2-2): DSGVTQTPKHLITATGQRVTLRCSPRSGDLSVYWYQQSLDQGLQFLIQYYNGEERAKGNILERFSAQQFPDLHSELNLSSLELGDSALYFCASSVEGSTGELFFGEGSRLTVL.

The chain has TRBV19 and TRBJ2-7, with D perhaps matching TRBD2 (6 bases). Looked up from germline, CDR1 is LNHDA and CDR2 is SQIVND (reference sequence). The CDR3 length is 14 residues. Trimming left V 1 base short and J 3 bases short, with 10 bases between. In DNA form, the CDR3 reads TGTGCCAGTAGTATAGGGGGGGATAACTACGAGCAGTACTTC. This gives the protein CASSIGGDNYEQYF.

This clonotype appeared a few times. The chain recombines TRBV9 with TRBJ2-2; possible D gene TRBD1, 7 bases. Germline assignment: CDR1 SGDLS and CDR2 YYNGEE. The ends were cut back, 5 bases at V and 4 bases at J, with 12 bases in the middle. The CDR3 contains 14 residues. The CDR3 loop is CASRGGQSTGELFF. The CDR3 coding sequence is TGTGCCAGCAGGGGGGGACAGTCCACCGGGGAGCTGTTTTTT.

J is TRBJ2-1 and V is TRBV2, with TRBD2 matching 10 bases. The CDR3 is 14 amino acids. The junction had 4 bases not matched to a gene; V was cut back by 4 bases and J by 7 bases. Germline V gene data show CDR1 as SNHLY and CDR2 as FYNNEI. CDR3 coding DNA: TGTGCCAGCAGTGGACTAGCGGGTTGGAATGAGCAGTTCTTC. Its translation: CASSGLAGWNEQFF.

A few counts support this clonotype. The chain carries TRBV7-8 and TRBJ2-1; D is undetermined. Germline V gene lookup returns CDR1 SGHVS and CDR2 FQNEAQ. Between the trimmed V and J ends, which lost 1 base and 5 bases, there was a span of 21 bases. CDR3 length equals 18 residues. The CDR3 DNA follows: TGTGCCAGCAGCTTAGTAGGATCTAATTACCCGCCCCACAATGAGCAGTTCTTC. This encodes CASSLVGSNYPPHNEQFF.

With respect to this clonotype: A read error may explain this, as a much larger clone is one base away. The chain links TRBV6-2 or TRBV6-3 to TRBJ2-3, with 7 nucleotides matching TRBD1. The CDR3 is 13 residues long. Germline V gene data show CDR1 as MNHEY and CDR2 as SVGEGT. The V gene end was trimmed by 8 bases and the J gene end by 4 bases; junction bases not matched to a gene: 6. DNA for the CDR3: TGTGCCAGCGCCGGGACAGAGGCAGATACGCAGTATTTT. Translated: CASAGTEADTQYF.

The chain couples TRBV6-4 to TRBJ2-1, with a weak D call TRBD2 (5 bases). The CDR3 length is 17 residues. In germline, CDR1 is MRHNA, CDR2 SNTAGT. Trimming removed 0 bases at V and 1 base at J, with 13 bases between. The CDR3 region is CASSDSNRGQSYNEQFF. Written as DNA, the CDR3 is TGTGCCAGCAGTGACTCGAATCGGGGTCAATCCTACAATGAGCAGTTCTTC.

The chain couples TRBV7-3 to TRBJ2-7, with 12 nucleotides matching TRBD2. The junction had 2 bases not matched to a gene; V was cut back by 0 bases and J by 5 bases. The CDR3 covers 15 residues. The germline gives CDR1 SGHTA, CDR2 FQGTGA. The CDR3 sequence: CASSLTGLAGNEQYF. In DNA, the CDR3 is TGTGCCAGCAGCTTAACAGGACTAGCGGGGAACGAGCAGTACTTC.

The chain carries TRBV20-1 and TRBJ2-7; D not certain. V gave up 3 bases and J gave up 2 bases, with 17 bases separating them. CDR3 length equals 15 residues. CDR1 DFQATT and CDR2 SNEGSKA come from the germline V gene (reference sequence). The CDR3 DNA sequence: TGCAGTGCTAGGTCTCTAACCGCCTTTGCCTACGAGCAGTACTTC. Encoded protein: CSARSLTAFAYEQYF.

Notes on this clonotype: The final CDR3 position lacks the conserved phenylalanine or tryptophan, pointing to a likely read error. This chain connects TRBV19 to TRBJ2-1; 9 nucleotides align to TRBD2. After removal of 8 bases from V and 7 bases from J, the junction contained 6 bases not matched to a gene. Germline-derived CDR1 and CDR2 are LNHDA and SQIVND (reference sequence). The CDR3 runs to 13 residues. CDR3: CASLASGTNEQFL. The CDR3 DNA reads as TGTGCCAGTTTGGCTAGCGGGACGAATGAGCAGTTCCTC.

The chain employs TRBV20-1 and TRBJ2-7, with 13 bases that match TRBD2. From germline, CDR1 is DFQATT and CDR2 SNEGSKA (reference sequence). The length of the CDR3 is 13 residues. Germline trimming cut 6 bases from V and 5 bases from J; bases unmatched to any gene: 4. The CDR3 region is CSARLAGGDEQYF. DNA of the CDR3: TGCAGTGCCAGACTAGCGGGAGGCGACGAGCAGTACTTC.

This clonotype was counted between two and nine times. This chain links TRBV5-1 with TRBJ2-5, with D uncertain. The CDR3 length is 15 residues. Trimming left V 0 bases short and J 1 base short, with 10 bases between. Germline V gene lookup returns CDR1 SGHRS and CDR2 YFSETQ. CDR3: CASSLGGQLQETQYF. CDR3 DNA sequence: TGCGCCAGCAGCTTGGGAGGCCAGCTCCAAGAGACCCAGTACTTC.

This clonotype was counted only a few times. The J gene is TRBJ1-1, the V gene TRBV9; possibly TRBD1 for D (5 bases). The germline gives CDR1 SGDLS, CDR2 YYNGEE. V was cut by 3 bases and J by 5 bases, with 17 bases left in between. This CDR3 is built from 15 residues. The CDR3 sequence: CASSGPGGETTEAFF. The CDR3 nucleotides read TGTGCCAGCAGCGGGCCGGGAGGGGAGACGACTGAAGCTTTCTTT.

This chain connects TRBV5-8 to TRBJ2-7; D is possibly TRBD1 (5 bases). The J call may be in error: the DNA end matches TRBJ2-5 better. This CDR3 contains 14 residues. Germline CDR1 and CDR2: SGHTS and YDEGEE. CDR3 sequence (DNA): TGTGCCAGCAGTTCGGTTCAGGGAAGAGAGACCCAGTACTTC. This encodes CASSSVQGRETQYF.

The CDR3 DNA follows: TGTGCCACCAACCCGGCCCCGGGTACAGATACGCAGTATTTT. Its translation: CATNPAPGTDTQYF. The chain combines TRBV2 with TRBJ2-3; D gene unclear. V lost 10 bases to trimming and J lost 3 bases, with 17 bases between them. Germline V gene data show CDR1 as SNHLY and CDR2 as FYNNEI. The CDR3 is 14 amino acids.

This clonotype was seen once. This chain uses TRBV2 with TRBJ2-1; 7 positions match TRBD1. The CDR3 sequence is 17 residues long. V lost 5 bases, J lost 7 bases, and 17 bases stayed unmatched. Germline V lookup: CDR1 SNHLY, CDR2 FYNNEI. CDR3 amino acids: CASSPDRVGRRGNEQFF. Here the CDR3 DNA reads TGTGCCAGCAGTCCCGACAGGGTCGGTCGTCGAGGGAATGAGCAGTTCTTC. Full variable domain (rest looked up from reference TRBV2 and TRBJ2-1): EPEVTQTPSHQVTQMGQEVILRCVPISNHLYFYWYRQILGQKVEFLVSFYNNEISEKSEIFDDQFSVERPDGSNFTLKIRSTKLEDSAMYFCASSPDRVGRRGNEQFFGPGTRLTVL.

The chain links TRBV11-1 to TRBJ2-2, with D maybe TRBD1 (6 bases). This CDR3 is 15 amino acids long. V lost 4 bases and J lost 2, with 11 bases in between. Germline V CDR1 and CDR2: SGHAT, FQDESV (reference sequence). Here the CDR3 DNA reads TGTGCCAGCAGCTCGAAAGGGACAAACACCGGGGAGCTGTTTTTT. Amino acids: CASSSKGTNTGELFF.

The chain combines TRBV27 with TRBJ2-7; D gene ambiguous. The length of the CDR3 is 15 residues. Germline V gene sequence: CDR1 MNHEY, CDR2 SMNVEV (reference sequence). Deletions cut 3 bases from V and 2 bases from J, with 14 bases between. Written as DNA, the CDR3 is TGTGCCAGCAGTTTCACCATCAAACATACCTACGAGCAGTACTTC. It translates to CASSFTIKHTYEQYF.